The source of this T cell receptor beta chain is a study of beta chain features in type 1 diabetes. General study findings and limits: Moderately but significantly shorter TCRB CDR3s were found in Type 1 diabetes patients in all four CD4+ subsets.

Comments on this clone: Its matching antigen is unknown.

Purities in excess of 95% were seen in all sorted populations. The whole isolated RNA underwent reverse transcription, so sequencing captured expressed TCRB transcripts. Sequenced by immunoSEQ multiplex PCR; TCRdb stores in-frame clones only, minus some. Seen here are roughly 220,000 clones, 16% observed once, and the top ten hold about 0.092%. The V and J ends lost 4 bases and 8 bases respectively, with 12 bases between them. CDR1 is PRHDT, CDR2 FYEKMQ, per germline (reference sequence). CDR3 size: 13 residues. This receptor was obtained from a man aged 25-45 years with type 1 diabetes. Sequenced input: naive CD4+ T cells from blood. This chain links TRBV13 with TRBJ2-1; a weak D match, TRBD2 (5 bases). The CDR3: CASSSRGGDEQFF. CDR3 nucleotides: TGTGCCAGCAGCTCTCGGGGTGGGGATGAGCAGTTCTTC.